This TCR beta chain stems from a study of shared clonotypes between healthy human individuals (dated by TCRdb to between 2020 and 2021). At the level of the whole study: Three men and two women, aged 18 to 49 years, made up the cohort. Per donor, three plates each were used for CD4 naive and CD4 memory, two for CD8 naive, and one for CD8 memory. Libraries were prepared and TCR repertoires were sequenced by different laboratories using diverse techniques, in order to increase sequencing depth and limit assay-specific biases. The study deeply sequenced blood TCR repertoires of about 5 healthy adults to estimate repertoire size and the extent of clonotype sharing between individuals. Leukapheresis yielded between about 0.8 and 9.5 billion PBMCs per donor. Summary of the overall study and its limitations: The genetic and exposure-history diversity represented was limited by the small number of donors. Based on pairwise subsampling, the degree of clonotype sharing among donors was expected to be affected by sequencing depth. Higher generation probabilities were observed for clonotypes shared by all four sorted-subset donors than for non-shared clonotypes. Sampling was limited to blood, and TCR repertoires in tissue likely differ from TCR repertoires in blood. Estimated clonotype richness was generally larger for naive than for memory subsets. When a handful of donors were compared, the shared fraction of clonotypes was roughly 5% for naive CD4, around 4% for naive CD8, 2.3% for memory CD4, and less than 0.5% for memory CD8. Incomplete sequencing was indicated by rarefaction of sorted-subset datasets, despite the large sequencing depth.

Using the deep immunoSEQ assay, TCR CDR3 regions were amplified from genomic DNA by multiplex PCR. Extracted genomic DNA from each cell subset was distributed evenly across all wells of several immunoSEQ 96-well plates, and each plate was treated as a replicate. For sorted subsets, 200 to 250 ng of genomic DNA, equivalent to 25,000 to 35,000 T cell genomes, went into each replicate PCR. Purified libraries were quantified with a Qubit 3.0 fluorometer, sized on a Bioanalyzer 2100, and re-quantified with the KAPA Library Quantification kit. Every immunoSEQ 96-well plate was sequenced on a dedicated single-read 150-cycle Illumina NextSeq 550 flow cell. From the authors' description of their analysis: Because the immunoSEQ output held only junctional sequences and lacked quality scores, the filtering could not match the filtering applied to full-length reads. To assign V/J genes and CDR3, sequences were annotated using PyIR, a Python wrapper for IgBLAST v1.9, with IMGT germline references. Reads with weak V/J assignments (E-value above 1e-6), missing CDR3, stop codons, out-of-frame junctions, or ambiguous translated residues were removed. V3J clonotypes were defined as sequences sharing the same inferred V gene, J gene, and CDR3 amino acid sequence. Percentage overlap between repertoires was computed as shared unique clonotypes divided by the size of the smaller repertoire. Richness of each repertoire was evaluated using RTK rarefaction, the Chao1 estimator, and Recon v2.1 estimates of unobserved clonotypes. For all TCRbeta clonotypes obtained by the gDNA method from a handful of donors, generation probabilities were computed with OLGA. TCRdb took this table from immuneACCESS and kept in-frame rearrangements with V and J called. Such tables lack part of the clones; where checked against another copy, unresolved V genes explain under half of the gap, and the rest is unexplained. The DNA gave D and trimming, while V, J and clone size come from that table. The sample has about 1.1 million clones on record, roughly 74% of them singletons. 0.5% to 0.65% of the sample lies in the top ten.

Cut back by 1 base and 4 bases, the V and J ends lie 16 bases apart. CDR1 and CDR2 were assigned from the germline V gene as SGHDN and FVKESK. From cysteine to phenylalanine, the CDR3 is 16 amino acids long. This entry keeps only the CDR3 DNA: 48 bases, framed from base 1. A word on this clone: Its antigen is still unknown. No per-base quality is available; no much larger clone lies one base away.

The donors were healthy, HIV-negative adults who had no recently reported acute infections or vaccinations. Every donor was a Caucasian adult residing in Nashville, Tennessee, USA. Magnetic negative selection was used to enrich CD4+ T cells, after which naive cells were positively selected on CD45RA and the negative fraction became the memory subset. Blood was collected by leukapheresis, and PBMCs were isolated by Ficoll-Histopaque density gradient centrifugation and then cryopreserved in liquid nitrogen vapor phase. Analytical flow cytometry was used to check the purity and quantity of every magnetically sorted T cell population. Genomic DNA was isolated from each sorted fraction and quantified by UV absorbance on a Nanodrop 2000c.

This chain joins TRBV14 to TRBJ1-2; the D gene cannot be named for sure. The specimen was memory CD4+ T cells from PBMCs. The cell subset or site label, read with the paper, signifies: CD45RA-negative fraction. This sequence was found in a man aged 18 to 30 in good health. Some clones in this sample may be carry-over from other donors' samples. CDR3 region: CASSQVRSDTTYGYTF. The DNA sequence follows: TGTGCCAGCAGCCAAGTGAGGTCAGACACTACCTATGGCTACACCTTC.